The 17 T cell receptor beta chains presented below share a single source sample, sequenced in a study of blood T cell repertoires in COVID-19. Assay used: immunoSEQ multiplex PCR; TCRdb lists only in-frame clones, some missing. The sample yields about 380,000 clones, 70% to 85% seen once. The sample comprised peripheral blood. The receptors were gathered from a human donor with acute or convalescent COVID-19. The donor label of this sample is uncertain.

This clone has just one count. The CDR3 loop reads CASSIQGEEQYF. The CDR3 region has the DNA TGTGCCAGCAGCATTCAGGGGGAGGAGCAGTACTTC. The chain links TRBV7-9 to TRBJ2-7, with 7 bases that match TRBD1. Germline-derived CDR1 and CDR2 are SEHNR and FQNEAQ (reference sequence). CDR3 length: 12 residues. With V trimmed by 5 bases and J by 7 bases, 5 bases remained unmatched.

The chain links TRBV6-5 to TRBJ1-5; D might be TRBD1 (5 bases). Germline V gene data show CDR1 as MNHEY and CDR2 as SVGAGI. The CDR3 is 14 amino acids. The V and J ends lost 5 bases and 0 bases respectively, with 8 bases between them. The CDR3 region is CASSPGHSNQPQHF. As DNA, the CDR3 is TGTGCCAGCAGTCCAGGGCATAGCAATCAGCCCCAGCATTTT.

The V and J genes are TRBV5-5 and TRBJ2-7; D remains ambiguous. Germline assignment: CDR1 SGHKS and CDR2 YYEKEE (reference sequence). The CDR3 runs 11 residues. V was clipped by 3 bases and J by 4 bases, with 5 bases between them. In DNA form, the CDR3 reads TGTGCCAGCAGCTCGTTGTACGAGCAGTACTTC. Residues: CASSSLYEQYF.

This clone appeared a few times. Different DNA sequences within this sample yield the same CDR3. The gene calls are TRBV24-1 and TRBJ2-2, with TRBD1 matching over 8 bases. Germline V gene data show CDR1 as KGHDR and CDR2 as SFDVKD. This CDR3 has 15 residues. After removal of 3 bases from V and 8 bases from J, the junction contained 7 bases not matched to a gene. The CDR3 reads CATSDPGQGAGELFF. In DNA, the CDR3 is TGTGCCACCAGTGATCCGGGCCAGGGGGCTGGGGAGCTGTTTTTT.

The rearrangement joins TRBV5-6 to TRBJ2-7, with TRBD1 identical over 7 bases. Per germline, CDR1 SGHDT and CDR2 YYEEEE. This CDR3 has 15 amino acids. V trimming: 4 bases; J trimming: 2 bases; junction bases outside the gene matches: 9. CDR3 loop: CASSPDRVLAYEQYF. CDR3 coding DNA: TGTGCCAGCAGCCCTGACAGGGTTTTGGCCTACGAGCAGTACTTC.

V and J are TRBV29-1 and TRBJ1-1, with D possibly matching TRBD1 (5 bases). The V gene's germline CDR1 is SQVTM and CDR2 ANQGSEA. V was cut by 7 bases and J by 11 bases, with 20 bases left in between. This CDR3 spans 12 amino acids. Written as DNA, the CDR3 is TGCAGCGCCCTGGGGCAGGGATCTTCGGCTTTCTTT. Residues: CSALGQGSSAFF.

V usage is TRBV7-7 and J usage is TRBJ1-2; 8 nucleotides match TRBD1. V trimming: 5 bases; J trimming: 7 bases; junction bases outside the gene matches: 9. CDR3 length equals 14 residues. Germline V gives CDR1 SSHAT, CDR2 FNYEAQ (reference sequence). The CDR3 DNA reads TGTGCCAGCAGCCCGTGGACAGGGCCACCTGGCTACACCTTC. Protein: CASSPWTGPPGYTF.

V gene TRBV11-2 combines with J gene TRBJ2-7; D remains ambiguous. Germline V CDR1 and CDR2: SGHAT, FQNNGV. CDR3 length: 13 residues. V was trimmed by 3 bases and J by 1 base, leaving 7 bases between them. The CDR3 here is CASSFTRSYEQYF. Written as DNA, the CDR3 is TGTGCCAGCAGCTTTACGAGGTCCTACGAGCAGTACTTC.

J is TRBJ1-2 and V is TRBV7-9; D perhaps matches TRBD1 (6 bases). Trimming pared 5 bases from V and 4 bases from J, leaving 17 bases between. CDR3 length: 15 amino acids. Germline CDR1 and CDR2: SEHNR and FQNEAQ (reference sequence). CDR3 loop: CASSPWTAGLYGYTF. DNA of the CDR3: TGTGCCAGCAGCCCCTGGACAGCGGGGCTCTATGGCTACACCTTC.

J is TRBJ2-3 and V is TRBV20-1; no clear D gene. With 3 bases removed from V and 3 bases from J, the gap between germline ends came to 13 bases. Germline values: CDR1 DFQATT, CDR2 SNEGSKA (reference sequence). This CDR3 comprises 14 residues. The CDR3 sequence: CSASSRQWTDTQYF. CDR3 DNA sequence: TGCAGTGCTAGTTCGAGACAATGGACAGATACGCAGTATTTT.

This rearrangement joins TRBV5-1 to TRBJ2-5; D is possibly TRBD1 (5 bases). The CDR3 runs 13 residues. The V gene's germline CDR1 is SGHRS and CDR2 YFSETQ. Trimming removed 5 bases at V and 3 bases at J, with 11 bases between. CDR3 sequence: CASRTGSEETQYF. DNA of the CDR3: TGCGCCAGCAGAACAGGTTCTGAAGAGACCCAGTACTTC. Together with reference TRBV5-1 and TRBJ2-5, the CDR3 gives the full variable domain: KAGVTQTPRYLIKTRGQQVTLSCSPISGHRSVSWYQQTPGQGLQFLFEYFSETQRNKGNFPGRFSGRQFSNSRSEMNVSTLELGDSALYLCASRTGSEETQYFGPGTRLLVL.

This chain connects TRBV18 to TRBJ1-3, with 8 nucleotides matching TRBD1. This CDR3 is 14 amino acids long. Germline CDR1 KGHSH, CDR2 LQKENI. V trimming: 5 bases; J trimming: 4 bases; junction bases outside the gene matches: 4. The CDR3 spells CASSSGTGGNTIYF. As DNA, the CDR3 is TGTGCCAGCTCATCCGGGACAGGAGGAAACACCATATATTTT.

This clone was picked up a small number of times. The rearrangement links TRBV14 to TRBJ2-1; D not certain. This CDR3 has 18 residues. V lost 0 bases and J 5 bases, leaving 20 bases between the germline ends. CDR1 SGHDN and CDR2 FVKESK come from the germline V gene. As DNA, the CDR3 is TGTGCCAGCAGCCAAGAGCTTGGTTTCCTAGGTAATAACAATGAGCAGTTCTTC. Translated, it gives CASSQELGFLGNNNEQFF.

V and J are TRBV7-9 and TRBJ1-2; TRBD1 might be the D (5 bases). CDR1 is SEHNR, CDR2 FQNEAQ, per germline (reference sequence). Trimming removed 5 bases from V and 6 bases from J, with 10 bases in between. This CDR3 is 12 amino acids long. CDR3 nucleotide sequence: TGTGCCAGCAGCCCGGACAACCATGGCTACACCTTC. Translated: CASSPDNHGYTF.

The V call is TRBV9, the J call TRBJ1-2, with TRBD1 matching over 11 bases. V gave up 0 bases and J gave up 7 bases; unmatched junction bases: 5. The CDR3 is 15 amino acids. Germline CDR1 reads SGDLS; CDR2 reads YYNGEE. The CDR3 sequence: CASSVVGQGAFGYTF. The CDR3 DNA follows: TGTGCCAGCAGCGTAGTAGGACAGGGGGCTTTTGGCTACACCTTC.

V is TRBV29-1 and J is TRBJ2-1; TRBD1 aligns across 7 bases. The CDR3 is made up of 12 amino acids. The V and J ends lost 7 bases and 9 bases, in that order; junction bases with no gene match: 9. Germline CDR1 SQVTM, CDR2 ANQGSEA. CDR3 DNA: TGCAGCGCCAACAGGGGTAGGAGTGAGCAGTTCTTC. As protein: CSANRGRSEQFF.

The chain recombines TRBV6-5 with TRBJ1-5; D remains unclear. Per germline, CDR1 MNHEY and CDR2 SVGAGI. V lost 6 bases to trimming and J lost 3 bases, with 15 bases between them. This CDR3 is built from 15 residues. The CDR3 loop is CASSHEVVTNQPQHF. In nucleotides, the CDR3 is TGTGCCAGCAGCCACGAGGTAGTAACCAATCAGCCCCAGCATTTT.